What follows are 5 T cell receptor delta chains derived from one specimen sequenced in a study of γδ T cells in repeated Plasmodium falciparum infection. TCRdb called clones anew from the multiplex PCR reads with CATT. The data contain about 50,000 delta-chain clones, about 2% of them singletons. Vgamma9/Vdelta2+ and Vdelta2-negative gammadelta T cells were flow-sorted from PBMC for bulk sequencing. Specimen: gamma-delta T cells from blood. Receptors originate from a pool of human donors (malaria-infected and uninfected, not separated).

By share, this clone ranks as medium-sized. This likely stems from a read error, as it lies one base from a far larger clone. The rearrangement uses TRDV2 and TRDJ3, with TRDD3 matching 9 bases. CDR3 length: 18 residues. Germline V gives CDR1 GEAIGNYY, CDR2 EKD. CDR3 sequence: CACDQLGDTSRDTRQMFF. Written as DNA, the CDR3 is TGTGCCTGTGACCAACTGGGGGACACCTCCCGGGACACCCGACAGATGTTTTTC.

This clone has ten or more counts. The amino acid sequence in TCRdb belongs to a much larger clone and departs from this DNA's translation at residue 10, likely a sequencing read error; the sequence shown is translated from the DNA. The chain uses TRDV2 and TRDJ1; TRDD3 agrees at 8 bases. Unmatched junction bases numbered 17, after V lost 0 bases and J lost 3 bases. Per the germline V gene, CDR1 is GEAIGNYY and CDR2 is EKD. The CDR3 consists of 19 residues. CDR3 protein: CACDTNLLGVYPIPDKLIF. The CDR3 bases are TGTGCCTGTGACACCAACTTACTGGGGGTTTACCCTATACCCGATAAACTCATCTTT.

Of note for this clone: A read error may be the cause here, since a much bigger clone is one base away. The sample holds other DNA sequences that translate to the same CDR3. The rearrangement joins TRAV29/DV5 to TRDJ1; possibly TRDD3 for D (5 bases). The CDR3 runs to 16 residues. CDR1 and CDR2 (germline): NSMFDY, ISSIKDK. The CDR3 DNA is TGTGCAGCAAGCGCCGGGGAATCTCGAGACACCGATAAGCTCATCTTT. Encoded protein: CAASAGESRDTDKLIF.

This clone came up many times. V and J are TRDV1 and TRDJ1; 7 nucleotides align to TRDD3. The J gene is not listed in TCRdb, so it was assigned here from a DNA match to germline. This CDR3 comprises 21 residues. V was clipped by 7 bases and J by 0 bases; unmatched bases: 26. The V gene's germline CDR1 is TSWWSYY and CDR2 QGS. The CDR3 bases are TGTGCTCTTGTTGTCAACTGGCCTTGGGGCCTTACTGGGGCGTACACCGATAAACTCATCTTT. Translation gives CALVVNWPWGLTGAYTDKLIF.

This clone was observed many times. The chain links TRDV1 to TRDJ1; tentative D call: TRDD3 (5 bases). The J gene is not listed in TCRdb, so it was assigned here from a DNA match to germline. CDR3 length: 19 residues. Germline V gives CDR1 TSWWSYY, CDR2 QGS. Deletions cut 2 bases from V and 0 bases from J, with 22 bases between. The CDR3 bases are TGTGCTCTTGGGGAATTTCCCTATTCTATGGGGAAGTACACCGATAAACTCATCTTT. Translating gives CALGEFPYSMGKYTDKLIF.